This T cell receptor beta chain was sequenced for a study of T cells after yellow fever vaccination. Generation of TCR cDNA used 5'RACE template switching (which added a universal primer site and UMIs). TCRdb reprocessed the 5' RACE reads with MiXCR, giving one entry per CDR3 protein. Among approximately 150,000 distinct CDR3 sequences listed, 6.5% to 8.5% were seen once. This clonotype was recorded at least ten times. Its antigen remains unknown. Whole-study findings and limits: Clonotypes appearing in both CD4 and CD8 compartments existed, and their share was small. The secondary response peaked faster, at day 5 versus 15, but was weaker. Post-booster repertoires contained most primary-vaccination clones again (around 97% CD4, around 88% CD8).

The CDR3 sequence is 12 residues long. CDR1 and CDR2 (germline): DFQATT, SNEGSKA (reference sequence). V was clipped by 4 bases and J by 3 bases, with 8 bases between them. The input for sequencing was CD4+ T cells sorted from PBMCs, taken 5 days after the yellow fever booster vaccination. This TCR derives from a man aged 25 to 40 who received the YFV17D yellow fever vaccine. The chain recombines TRBV20-1 with TRBJ2-3, with D possibly TRBD2 on 6 matching bases. The CDR3 loop reads CSAIGRTDTQYF. Here the CDR3 DNA reads TGCAGTGCTATCGGGAGAACAGATACGCAGTATTTT.